This TCR beta chain was found in a study of early T cells in non-severe SARS-CoV-2 infection. Looking at the study overall: Sequencing input comprised bulk RNA from unsorted whole blood; chain pairing was not available.

Germline CDR1 is KGHSH and CDR2 is LQKENI. The CDR3 runs 13 residues. V was trimmed by 3 bases and J by 1 base, leaving 6 bases between them. Attached unique molecular identifiers marked individual cDNA molecules. Using its own MiXCR run on the 5' RACE reads, TCRdb lists one record per CDR3 protein. The sample includes tens of thousands of distinct CDR3 sequences, roughly 12% of them seen just once. There are many counts of this clonotype. The antigen is undetermined. The study, taken as a whole, reports: Private and CD4 specificities were missed by VDJdb matching, which favored anti-spike CD8 responses.

The starting material was whole blood, obtained at baseline. This TCR was recovered from an adult who was a healthcare worker with PCR-confirmed SARS-CoV-2 infection or an uninfected control (not recorded which). The V call is TRBV18, the J call TRBJ1-2; the D gene is possibly TRBD1 (6 bases). Here the CDR3 reads CASSPDSNYGYTF. The CDR3 DNA follows: TGTGCCAGCTCACCGGACAGTAACTATGGCTACACCTTC.